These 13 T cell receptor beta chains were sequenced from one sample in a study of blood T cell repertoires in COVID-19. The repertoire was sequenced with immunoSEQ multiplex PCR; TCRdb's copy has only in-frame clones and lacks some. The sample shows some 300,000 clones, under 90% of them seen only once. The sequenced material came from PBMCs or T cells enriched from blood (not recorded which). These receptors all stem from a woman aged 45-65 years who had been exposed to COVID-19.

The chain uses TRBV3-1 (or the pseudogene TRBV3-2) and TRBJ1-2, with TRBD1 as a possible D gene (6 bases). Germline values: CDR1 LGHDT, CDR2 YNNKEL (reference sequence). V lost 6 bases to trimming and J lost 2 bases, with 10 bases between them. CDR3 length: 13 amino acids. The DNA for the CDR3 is TGTGCCAGCAGAAATCAGGGGAACTATGGCTACACCTTC. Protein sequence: CASRNQGNYGYTF.

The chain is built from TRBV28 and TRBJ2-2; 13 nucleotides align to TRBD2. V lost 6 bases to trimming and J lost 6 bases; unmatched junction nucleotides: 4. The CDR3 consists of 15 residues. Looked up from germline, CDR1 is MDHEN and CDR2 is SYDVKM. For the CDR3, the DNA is TGTGCCAGCAGCACTAGCGGGGGGGCCCCCGGGGAGCTGTTTTTT. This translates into CASSTSGGAPGELFF.

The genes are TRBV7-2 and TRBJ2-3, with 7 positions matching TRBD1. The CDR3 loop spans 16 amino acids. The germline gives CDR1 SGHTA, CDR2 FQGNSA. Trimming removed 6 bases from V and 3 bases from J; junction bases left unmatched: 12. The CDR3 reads CASRPGQVRGTDTQYF. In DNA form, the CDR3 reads TGTGCCAGCAGACCCGGACAGGTCCGGGGAACAGATACGCAGTATTTT. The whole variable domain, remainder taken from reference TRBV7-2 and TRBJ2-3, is GAGVSQSPSNKVTEKGKDVELRCDPISGHTALYWYRQSLGQGLEFLIYFQGNSAPDKSGLPSDRFSAERTGGSVSTLTIQRTQQEDSAVYLCASRPGQVRGTDTQYFGPGTRLTVL.

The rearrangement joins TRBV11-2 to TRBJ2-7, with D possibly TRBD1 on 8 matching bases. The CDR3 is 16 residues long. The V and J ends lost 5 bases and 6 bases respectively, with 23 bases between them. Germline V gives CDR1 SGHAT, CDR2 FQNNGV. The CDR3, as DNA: TGTGCCAGCAGCACTGAGCGGGACAGGACGTTTGGCGAGCAGTACTTC. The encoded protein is CASSTERDRTFGEQYF.

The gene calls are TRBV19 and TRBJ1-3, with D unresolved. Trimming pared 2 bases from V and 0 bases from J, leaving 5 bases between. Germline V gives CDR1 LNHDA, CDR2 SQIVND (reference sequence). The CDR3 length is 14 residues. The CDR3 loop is CASSISGSGNTIYF. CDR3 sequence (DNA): TGTGCCAGTAGTATATCAGGCTCTGGAAACACCATATATTTT.

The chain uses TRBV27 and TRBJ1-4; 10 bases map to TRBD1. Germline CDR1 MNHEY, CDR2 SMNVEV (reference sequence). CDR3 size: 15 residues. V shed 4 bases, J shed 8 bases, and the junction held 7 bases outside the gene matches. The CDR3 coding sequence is TGTGCCAGCAGTTACACCGGGACAGGGGTCGAAAAACTGTTTTTT. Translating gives CASSYTGTGVEKLFF.

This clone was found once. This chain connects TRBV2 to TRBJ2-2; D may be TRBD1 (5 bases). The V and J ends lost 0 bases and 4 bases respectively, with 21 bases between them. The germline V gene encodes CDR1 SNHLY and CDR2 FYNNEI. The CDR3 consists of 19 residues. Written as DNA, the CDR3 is TGTGCCAGCAGTGAAGCTCCTCGCTTCTTCAGGCAGGGCACCGGGGAGCTGTTTTTT. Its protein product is CASSEAPRFFRQGTGELFF.

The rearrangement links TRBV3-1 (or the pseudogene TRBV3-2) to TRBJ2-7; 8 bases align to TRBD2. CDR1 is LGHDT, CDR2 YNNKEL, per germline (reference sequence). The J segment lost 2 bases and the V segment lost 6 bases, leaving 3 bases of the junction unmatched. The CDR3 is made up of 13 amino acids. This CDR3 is CASRAGGTYEQYF. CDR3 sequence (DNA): TGTGCCAGCAGGGCGGGGGGAACCTACGAGCAGTACTTC.

In DNA form, the CDR3 reads TGTGCCAGCAGTTTATTGAGAGATACGCAGTATTTT. As protein: CASSLLRDTQYF. The J gene is TRBJ2-3, the V gene TRBV12-3 or TRBV12-4; D remains ambiguous. V was clipped by 2 bases and J by 5 bases, with 5 bases between them. The CDR3 is 12 amino acids.

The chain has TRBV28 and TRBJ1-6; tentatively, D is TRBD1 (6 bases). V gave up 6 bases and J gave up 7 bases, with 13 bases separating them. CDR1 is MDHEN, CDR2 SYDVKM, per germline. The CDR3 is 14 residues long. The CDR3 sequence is CASSRGQGNSPLHF. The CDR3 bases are TGTGCCAGCAGCAGGGGACAAGGAAATTCACCCCTCCACTTT.

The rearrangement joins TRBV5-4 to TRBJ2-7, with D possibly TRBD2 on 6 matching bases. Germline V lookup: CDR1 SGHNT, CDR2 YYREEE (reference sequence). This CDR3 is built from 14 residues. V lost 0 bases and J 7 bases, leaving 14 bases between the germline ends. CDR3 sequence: CASSLDSSRGEQYF. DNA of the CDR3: TGTGCCAGCAGCTTGGATTCTTCTCGGGGGGAGCAGTACTTC.

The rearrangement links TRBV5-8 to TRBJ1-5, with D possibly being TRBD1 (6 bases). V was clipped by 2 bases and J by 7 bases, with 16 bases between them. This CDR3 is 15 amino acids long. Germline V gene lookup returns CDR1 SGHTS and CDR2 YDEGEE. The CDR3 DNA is TGTGCCAGCAGCTTAGAAGGGGGGGCCGGCCAGCCCCAGCATTTT. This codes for CASSLEGGAGQPQHF.

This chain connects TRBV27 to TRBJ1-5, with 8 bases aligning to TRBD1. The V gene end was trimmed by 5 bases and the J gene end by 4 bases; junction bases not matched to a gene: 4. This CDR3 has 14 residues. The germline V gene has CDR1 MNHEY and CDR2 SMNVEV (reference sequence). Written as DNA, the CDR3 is TGTGCCAGCAGTAGGGACAGGCTAAATCAGCCCCAGCATTTT. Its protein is CASSRDRLNQPQHF.